This T cell receptor beta chain was observed in a study of control samples from healthy donors and cancer patients. Germline V gene data show CDR1 as LGHDT and CDR2 as YNNKEL (reference sequence). V was clipped by 4 bases and J by 0 bases, with 12 bases between them. The CDR3 runs 15 residues. The protocol was immunoSEQ multiplex PCR, while the TCRdb copy is restricted to in-frame clones and leaves out a portion. This table holds approximately 99,000 clones, approximately 84% found once. The chain employs TRBV3-1 (or the pseudogene TRBV3-2) and TRBJ2-5; D is perhaps TRBD2 (6 bases). The clonotype comes from a man aged 18 to 30 in good health. Sequenced sample: blood. The CDR3 nucleotides are TGTGCCAGCAGCCCCATAGCGGCGTACCAAGAGACCCAGTACTTC. It specifies CASSPIAAYQETQYF.